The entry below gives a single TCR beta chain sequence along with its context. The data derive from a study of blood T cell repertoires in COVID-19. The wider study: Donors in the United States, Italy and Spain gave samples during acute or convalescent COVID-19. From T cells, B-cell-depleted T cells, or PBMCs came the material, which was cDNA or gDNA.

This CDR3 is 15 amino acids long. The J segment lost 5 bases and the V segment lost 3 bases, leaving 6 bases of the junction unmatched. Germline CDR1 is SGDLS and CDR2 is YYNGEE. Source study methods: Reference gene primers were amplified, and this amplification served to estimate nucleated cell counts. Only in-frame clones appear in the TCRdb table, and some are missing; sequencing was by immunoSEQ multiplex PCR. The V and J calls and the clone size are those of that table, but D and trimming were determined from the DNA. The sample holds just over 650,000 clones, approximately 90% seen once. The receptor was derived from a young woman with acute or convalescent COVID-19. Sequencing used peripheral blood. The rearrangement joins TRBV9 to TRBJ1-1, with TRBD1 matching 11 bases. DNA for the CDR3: TGTGCCAGCAGCGACTCGGGACAGGGGGTTACTGAAGCTTTCTTT. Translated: CASSDSGQGVTEAFF.